Below, one T cell receptor beta chain is given with its context. The antigen is undetermined. Patients having uncontrolled infection, another autoimmune disease, pregnancy or lactation were not included. The diagnostic basis comprised clinical symptoms, serum thyroxine and TRAb, thyroid ultrasound and orbital computed tomography. Each 10 ml fresh peripheral blood draw supplied the PBMCs. The sample originates from a study of T cells in Graves' hyperthyroidism and ophthalmopathy. Study outcomes and limitations: Blood also contained most expanded thyroid clonotypes above 0.001.

From germline, CDR1 is MGHRA and CDR2 YSYEKL. The CDR3 has 15 residues. V was shortened by 4 bases and J by 0 bases, with 13 bases between the two germline ends. TCR beta CDR3 regions were amplified from RNA. The TCR CDR3 was amplified in a first-round RT-PCR using the HTBI primer set. From the multiplex PCR reads, TCRdb called clonotypes with MiXCR, one entry per CDR3 protein. Of around 700,000 distinct CDR3 sequences in the sample, 18% were seen once. The receptor was isolated from a woman in her forties or fifties with Graves' hyperthyroidism that later progressed to Graves' ophthalmopathy. Material for sequencing was blood. The rearrangement joins TRBV4-1 to TRBJ2-7, with D perhaps assigned TRBD1 or TRBD2 (5 bases each). In DNA form, the CDR3 reads TGCGCCAGCAGCCCTAGCCGGGACCGCTCCTACGAGCAGTACTTC. As protein: CASSPSRDRSYEQYF.